This T cell receptor beta chain derives from a study of beta chain features in type 1 diabetes. This clone came up a few times. Its specificity is unknown. The isolated RNA, all of it, was reverse transcribed, so expressed TCRB transcripts were what got sequenced. Sequencing was performed with immunoSEQ multiplex PCR; in TCRdb, only in-frame clones are kept and a portion is missing. The table lists 350,000 to 400,000 clones, roughly 16% of them singletons, with roughly 0.019% in the top ten. Findings and caveats of the study: PCR, the amplification step, might favor shorter templates, equally in patients and controls.

Germline V gene sequence: CDR1 SGDLS, CDR2 YYNGEE. Trimming cost V 1 base and J 3 bases; bases outside gene matches: 4. This CDR3 region has 14 residues. This receptor was taken from a woman aged 18-30 years in good health. The chain links TRBV9 to TRBJ2-7; TRBD2 aligns across 7 bases. The specimen sequenced was naive CD4+ T cells from blood. The CDR3 DNA sequence: TGTGCCAGCAGCGTAAATCTAGCGGTCTACGAGCAGTACTTC. It encodes CASSVNLAVYEQYF.